This T cell receptor beta chain was captured by sequencing in a study of cytomegalovirus exposure and HLA in healthy donors. General study results and limits: Several top significant clusters appeared, in a later analysis, to be linked to common viral pathogens. The study recorded more than 150 TCR beta chains that were cytomegalovirus-associated. TCR sequences were mostly rare, though some public TCRs occurred in many donors.

Comments on this clone: Its antigen is not known.

Germline CDR1 reads MDHEN; CDR2 reads SYDVKM. The V end was cut by 3 bases, the J end by 6 bases, with 9 bases between. This CDR3 has 13 amino acids. Vbeta (60) and Jbeta (13) primers were used in the PCR. The table came from immunoSEQ multiplex PCR; TCRdb's copy has only in-frame clones and leaves some out. Here the sample spans roughly 150,000 clones, over 70% being singletons. The V call is TRBV28, the J call TRBJ1-5; the D gene is possibly TRBD1 (5 bases). What was sequenced was PBMCs. This sequence originates from a male donor in good health and CMV-seronegative. CDR3 residues: CASSFRDPQPQHF. As DNA, the CDR3 is TGTGCCAGCAGTTTCAGGGATCCTCAGCCCCAGCATTTT.